Below, 23 T cell receptor beta chains from the same sample are listed, as sequenced in a study of shared clonotypes between healthy human individuals. Data came from immunoSEQ multiplex PCR; TCRdb stores just in-frame clones and leaves some out. There are over a million clones in the sample; roughly 98.5% occur only once, and under 0.45% lies in the top ten. The sequencing input was naive CD4+ T cells sorted from blood. Subset specified: CD45RA+ positively selected. Every receptor here comes from a man aged 25-45 years in good health.

The V and J genes are TRBV19 and TRBJ2-2, with 8 positions matching TRBD2. This CDR3 is 15 amino acids long. Looked up from germline, CDR1 is LNHDA and CDR2 is SQIVND (reference sequence). Losses at the gene ends were 6 bases for V and 7 bases for J; bases not matched to a gene: 10. DNA for the CDR3: TGTGCCAGTAGGAACAGAGCGGGAGACGACGGGGAGCTGTTTTTT. Protein product: CASRNRAGDDGELFF.

The chain uses TRBV7-9 and TRBJ2-7, with TRBD2 matching 7 bases. V lost 6 bases, J lost 2 bases, and 7 bases stayed unmatched. The CDR3 spans 14 residues. In germline, CDR1 is SEHNR, CDR2 FQNEAQ (reference sequence). The CDR3: CASSQSSGPYEQYF. DNA of the CDR3: TGTGCCAGCAGTCAGTCTAGCGGACCCTACGAGCAGTACTTC.

V and J are TRBV18 and TRBJ2-2; 7 bases agree with TRBD1. Germline V gives CDR1 KGHSH, CDR2 LQKENI. The CDR3 is 16 amino acids. V lost 6 bases to trimming and J lost 3 bases; unmatched junction nucleotides: 10. The CDR3 sequence: CASSETGVIHTGELFF. The CDR3 DNA reads as TGTGCCAGCTCTGAAACAGGGGTCATACACACCGGGGAGCTGTTTTTT.

DNA for the CDR3: TGTGCCAGCAGCGTGAGTCTGACAGGGGACTATGGCTACACCTTC. It codes for CASSVSLTGDYGYTF. The chain has TRBV9 and TRBJ1-2; 8 nucleotides line up with TRBD1. The germline CDR1 and CDR2 sequences are SGDLS and YYNGEE. The junction had 6 bases not matched to a gene; V was cut back by 2 bases and J by 3 bases. The CDR3 totals 15 residues.

In DNA form, the CDR3 reads TGTGCCAGTAGCAGTGGGGGCCTAAGGGAGACCCAGTACTTC. It is translated as CASSSGGLRETQYF. The V and J genes are TRBV9 and TRBJ2-5; maybe TRBD1 (6 bases). V dropped 8 bases and J dropped 5 bases, with 19 bases sitting between them. Germline V gene data show CDR1 as SGDLS and CDR2 as YYNGEE. This CDR3 has 14 amino acids.

J is TRBJ2-1 and V is TRBV4-3; 7 bases fit TRBD2. The CDR3 totals 16 residues. The ends lost 4 bases at V and 0 bases at J; junction bases unmatched: 6. Germline-derived CDR1 and CDR2 are LGHNA and YSLEER. The CDR3 loop reads CASSPWRGSSYNEQFF. The CDR3 DNA follows: TGCGCCAGCAGCCCTTGGCGCGGGAGCTCCTACAATGAGCAGTTCTTC.

CDR3 amino acids: CASSDKREQFF. The CDR3 bases are TGTGCCAGCAGCGACAAGAGGGAGCAGTTCTTC. The chain employs TRBV9 and TRBJ2-1, with D hard to call. This CDR3 region has 11 residues. V dropped 3 bases and J dropped 10 bases, with 8 bases sitting between them. Germline V CDR1 and CDR2: SGDLS, YYNGEE.

A word on this clone: This sample includes further DNA sequences coding for the same CDR3. The V gene is TRBV5-1, the J gene TRBJ2-2, with D possibly TRBD2 on 5 matching bases. Looked up from germline, CDR1 is SGHRS and CDR2 is YFSETQ. Trimming shortened V by 0 bases and J by 4 bases, and 7 bases separated the two germline ends. The CDR3 is made up of 14 amino acids. CDR3 protein: CASSLAGITGELFF. As DNA, the CDR3 is TGCGCCAGCAGCTTGGCGGGGATCACCGGGGAGCTGTTTTTT.

The V and J genes are TRBV19 and TRBJ2-1, with D tentatively TRBD1 or TRBD2 (6 bases each). The length of the CDR3 is 14 residues. The V end was cut by 5 bases, the J end by 4 bases, with 12 bases between. From germline, CDR1 is LNHDA and CDR2 SQIVND (reference sequence). CDR3 bases: TGTGCCAGTAGTTCCCAAGGGGGGTACAATGAGCAGTTCTTC. The encoded protein is CASSSQGGYNEQFF.

A remark on this clone: This same CDR3 is encoded by further DNA sequences in the sample. The chain uses TRBV7-9 and TRBJ2-1; TRBD1 agrees at 7 bases. CDR1 and CDR2 (germline): SEHNR, FQNEAQ (reference sequence). CDR3 length equals 14 residues. Trimming took 5 bases from V and 3 from J; bases not matched to a gene: 4. The CDR3 DNA reads TGTGCCAGCAGCCCGGGACAGTACTACAATGAGCAGTTCTTC. Protein product: CASSPGQYYNEQFF. Using reference TRBV7-9 and TRBJ2-1 for the parts outside the CDR3, the full variable domain is DTGVSQNPRHKITKRGQNVTFRCDPISEHNRLYWYRQTLGQGPEFLTYFQNEAQLEKSRLLSDRFSAERPKGSFSTLEIQRTEQGDSAMYLCASSPGQYYNEQFFGPGTRLTVL.

The V and J genes are TRBV7-9 and TRBJ2-1; TRBD2 matches at 10 bases. This CDR3 spans 15 amino acids. The germline CDR1 and CDR2 sequences are SEHNR and FQNEAQ (reference sequence). Germline trimming cut 5 bases from V and 0 bases from J; bases unmatched to any gene: 1. The CDR3 sequence is CASSKREGSYNEQFF. DNA of the CDR3: TGTGCCAGCAGCAAGCGGGAGGGCTCCTACAATGAGCAGTTCTTC.

V gene TRBV18 combines with J gene TRBJ2-2, with D perhaps matching TRBD2 (5 bases). Germline loops: CDR1 KGHSH, CDR2 LQKENI. The V end was cut by 8 bases, the J end by 6 bases, with 16 bases between. The CDR3 loop spans 14 amino acids. The CDR3 DNA reads TGTGCCAGCCCGATCTCAGGAGGTTCCGGGGAGCTGTTTTTT. Translation: CASPISGGSGELFF.

As DNA, the CDR3 is TGTGCCAGCAGTTACACCGGGACAGGGGGGTACGAGCAGTACTTC. Its protein is CASSYTGTGGYEQYF. This chain uses TRBV2 with TRBJ2-7; 11 nucleotides align to TRBD1. Germline V CDR1 and CDR2: SNHLY, FYNNEI. The CDR3 length is 15 residues. V trimming: 5 bases; J trimming: 4 bases; junction bases outside the gene matches: 7.

The chain combines TRBV4-3 with TRBJ2-1, with no clear D. CDR3 size: 17 residues. The V gene lost 1 base and the J gene lost 3 bases, with 16 bases spanning the gap. Germline CDR1 LGHNA, CDR2 YSLEER. CDR3 in DNA: TGCGCCAGCAGCCAAGGGAAAGGGTGGAATAGCTACAATGAGCAGTTCTTC. It encodes CASSQGKGWNSYNEQFF.

This chain connects TRBV28 to TRBJ2-3; 9 bases match TRBD2. The V gene end was trimmed by 6 bases and the J gene end by 2 bases; junction bases not matched to a gene: 6. This CDR3 has 15 amino acids. Germline V gene data show CDR1 as MDHEN and CDR2 as SYDVKM. CDR3 protein: CASSPTSGHTDTQYF. CDR3 DNA: TGTGCCAGCAGCCCGACTAGCGGACACACAGATACGCAGTATTTT.

Remarks on this clone: An end of the junction differs from the germline gene, which may be a read error. The rearrangement uses TRBV10-3 and TRBJ1-3; TRBD1 aligns across 8 bases. Germline lookup yields CDR1 ENHRY and CDR2 SYGVKD. The CDR3 consists of 13 residues. The CDR3 spells CAISDGTGDSGYF. CDR3 bases: TGTGCCATCAGTGATGGGACAGGCGACTCAGGATACTTT.

This chain connects TRBV11-2 to TRBJ1-3, with 8 bases matching TRBD1. Trimming cost V 3 bases and J 2 bases; bases outside gene matches: 3. CDR3 length equals 15 residues. From germline, CDR1 is SGHAT and CDR2 FQNNGV. The CDR3 is CASSLQGAAGNTIYF. CDR3 nucleotide sequence: TGTGCCAGCAGCTTGCAGGGGGCAGCTGGAAACACCATATATTTT.

The chain combines TRBV5-4 with TRBJ2-2; 10 bases fit TRBD2. The CDR3 spans 15 residues. The trim removed 6 bases at V and 0 bases at J, leaving 2 bases unmatched. Germline CDR1 is SGHNT and CDR2 is YYREEE (reference sequence). The CDR3 spells CASTLAGANTGELFF. The CDR3 DNA is TGTGCCAGCACCCTAGCGGGAGCGAACACCGGGGAGCTGTTTTTT.

The rearrangement links TRBV13 to TRBJ2-3; D is unclear. The CDR3 loop spans 14 amino acids. The V and J ends lost 2 bases and 6 bases respectively, with 12 bases between them. Germline V gives CDR1 PRHDT, CDR2 FYEKMQ (reference sequence). The CDR3 DNA reads as TGTGCCAGCAGCTTAACACCTATCTCCGATACGCAGTATTTT. Translating gives CASSLTPISDTQYF.

Details on this clone: Distinct nucleotide sequences in the sample also encode this CDR3. This chain links TRBV28 with TRBJ1-2; D unclear. The CDR3 runs to 12 residues. CDR1 is MDHEN, CDR2 SYDVKM, per germline. Trimming removed 1 base at V and 5 bases at J, with 5 bases between. In DNA form, the CDR3 reads TGTGCCAGCAGTTTATCTCGGTATGGCTACACCTTC. This codes for CASSLSRYGYTF.

The chain recombines TRBV5-4 with TRBJ2-3; TRBD2 agrees at 10 bases. Germline CDR1 reads SGHNT; CDR2 reads YYREEE (reference sequence). CDR3 size: 16 residues. V dropped 4 bases and J dropped 2; count of bases not matched to a gene: 7. Here the CDR3 DNA reads TGTGCCAGCAGCCCCGGACTAGCGGACTACACAGATACGCAGTATTTT. It specifies CASSPGLADYTDTQYF.

The chain has TRBV11-2 and TRBJ2-3; D is undetermined. V was pared by 1 base and J by 6 bases, with 8 bases between. The CDR3 runs to 13 residues. Germline V gives CDR1 SGHAT, CDR2 FQNNGV. This CDR3 reads CASSLVLLDTQYF. The CDR3 region has the DNA TGTGCCAGCAGCTTAGTGTTGTTGGATACGCAGTATTTT.

With regard to this clone: Other nucleotide sequences from this sample produce the same CDR3. The chain recombines TRBV5-1 with TRBJ1-1; D possibly corresponds to TRBD1 (6 bases). CDR1 and CDR2 (germline): SGHRS, YFSETQ. V was cut by 0 bases and J by 0 bases, with 9 bases left in between. The CDR3 runs 15 residues. The chain's CDR3 is CASSLATGLNTEAFF. CDR3 bases: TGCGCCAGCAGCTTGGCGACAGGACTGAACACTGAAGCTTTCTTT.